Listed here are 13 T cell receptor beta chains from one sample, sequenced in a study of blood T cell repertoires in COVID-19. Libraries were prepared by immunoSEQ multiplex PCR; TCRdb keeps only in-frame clonotypes and omits some of them. This sample has 470,000 or so clones, with about 90% found just once. Material: PBMCs or T cells enriched from blood (not recorded which). The receptor source for this set is a woman younger than 35 with acute COVID-19.

This clone was seen once. The chain uses TRBV19 and TRBJ1-4; 7 bases align to TRBD1. Germline V CDR1 and CDR2: LNHDA, SQIVND (reference sequence). The CDR3 has 17 residues. V dropped 5 bases and J dropped 4; count of bases not matched to a gene: 13. CDR3 residues: CASSPTDRRWINEKLFF. The CDR3 DNA reads TGTGCCAGTAGTCCTACGGACAGGAGGTGGATTAATGAAAAACTGTTTTTT.

The chain couples TRBV5-1 to TRBJ2-1, with D possibly TRBD2 on 5 matching bases. Trimming cost V 1 base and J 8 bases, with 13 bases left between them. Germline V CDR1 and CDR2: SGHRS, YFSETQ. This CDR3 comprises 14 residues. The CDR3: CASSLRQSEDEQFF. The DNA of the CDR3 is TGCGCCAGCAGCTTGAGGCAGTCGGAGGATGAGCAGTTCTTC.

This clone was found a few times. The chain has TRBV5-1 and TRBJ2-1; D possibly corresponds to TRBD1 (6 bases). V gave up 5 bases and J gave up 6 bases, with 30 bases separating them. The CDR3 runs to 19 residues. Germline CDR1 and CDR2: SGHRS and YFSETQ. CDR3 bases: TGCGCCAGCAGGCGGTGGCAGGGGTTGCCCCTAACTAGATTCAATGAGCAGTTCTTC. Its protein is CASRRWQGLPLTRFNEQFF.

The rearrangement joins TRBV7-2 to TRBJ2-7; tentatively, D is TRBD1 (6 bases). This CDR3 has 15 amino acids. V shed 5 bases and J shed 2 bases, with 16 bases lying between them. The germline V gene encodes CDR1 SGHTA and CDR2 FQGNSA. CDR3 in DNA: TGTGCCAGCAGCGACGCAGGTGGGGGCCCCTACGAGCAGTACTTC. Residues: CASSDAGGGPYEQYF.

V gene TRBV27 combines with J gene TRBJ2-2; D uncertain. Trimming cost V 10 bases and J 6 bases, with 12 bases left between them. This CDR3 has 12 residues. The V gene's germline CDR1 is MNHEY and CDR2 SMNVEV (reference sequence). The CDR3 is CATSSSPGELFF. Written as DNA, the CDR3 is TGTGCCACCTCGTCAAGCCCCGGGGAGCTGTTTTTT.

The gene calls are TRBV3-1 (or the pseudogene TRBV3-2) and TRBJ1-6, with 7 positions matching TRBD1. Trimming at V came to 3 bases and at J to 7 bases, leaving 9 bases not matched to a gene. CDR3 length: 16 residues. Germline CDR1 LGHDT, CDR2 YNNKEL (reference sequence). CDR3: CASSHALGTANSPLHF. CDR3 bases: TGTGCCAGCAGCCACGCACTGGGGACAGCAAATTCACCCCTCCACTTT.

The V and J genes are TRBV30 and TRBJ1-4; D is uncertain. This CDR3 comprises 11 residues. CDR1 is GTSNPN, CDR2 SVGIG, per germline (reference sequence). V lost 6 bases and J lost 8, with 10 bases in between. DNA for the CDR3: TGTGCCTGCAGGTCAGGCGAAAAACTGTTTTTT. Its translation: CACRSGEKLFF.

The V and J genes are TRBV2 and TRBJ2-1; 7 bases match TRBD1. The CDR3 runs to 15 residues. Germline V gives CDR1 SNHLY, CDR2 FYNNEI. V shed 8 bases, J shed 0 bases, and the junction held 7 bases outside the gene matches. This chain's CDR3 is CASEDRKSSYNEQFF. In DNA, the CDR3 is TGTGCCAGCGAGGACAGGAAAAGCTCCTACAATGAGCAGTTCTTC.

The rearrangement links TRBV5-6 to TRBJ1-5; weak D call: TRBD1 (5 bases). V was cut by 4 bases and J by 4 bases, with 12 bases left in between. CDR1 and CDR2 from the germline V gene are SGHDT and YYEEEE. The CDR3 totals 14 residues. The CDR3 is CASSRTGINQPQHF. The CDR3 coding sequence is TGTGCCAGCAGCCGAACAGGAATAAATCAGCCCCAGCATTTT.

The chain joins TRBV6-1 to TRBJ1-1; D is unresolved. Germline values: CDR1 MNHNS, CDR2 SASEGT. The V end was cut by 3 bases, the J end by 2 bases, with 10 bases between. There are 14 residues in the CDR3. The CDR3 region has the DNA TGTGCCAGCAGTGAGCGTGGTTCCAACACTGAAGCTTTCTTT. It translates to CASSERGSNTEAFF.

The DNA of the CDR3 is TGTGCTAGTGGTCCCTACAGGGGCAACAATGAGCAGTTCTTC. Encoded protein: CASGPYRGNNEQFF. The chain is built from TRBV12-5 and TRBJ2-1, with 7 bases identical to TRBD1. V lost 5 bases and J lost 5; bases outside the gene matches: 6. This CDR3 contains 14 residues. Germline CDR1 and CDR2: LGHNT and FRNRAP.

For the CDR3, the DNA is TGCGCCAGCAGCCAAGAGAGGAACGTCTTTCGGACCCAGTACTTC. It specifies CASSQERNVFRTQYF. The chain carries TRBV4-1 and TRBJ2-5, with D hard to call. V was cut by 0 bases and J by 7 bases, with 15 bases left in between. There are 15 residues in the CDR3. CDR1 and CDR2 from the germline V gene are MGHRA and YSYEKL.

A single count supports this clone. This chain connects TRBV27 to TRBJ2-7; 11 nucleotides match TRBD2. This CDR3 has 15 residues. With V trimmed by 0 bases and J by 4 bases, 2 bases remained unmatched. Germline assignment: CDR1 MNHEY and CDR2 SMNVEV (reference sequence). CDR3 residues: CASSLSGLAAYEQYF. CDR3 DNA: TGTGCCAGCAGTTTATCGGGACTAGCGGCTTACGAGCAGTACTTC.